This T cell receptor (beta chain) stems from a study of blood T cell repertoires in COVID-19 (dated by TCRdb to the early 2020s). Broadly, across the study: Samples from collaborators originated in the United States, Italy and Spain and spanned both the acute and convalescent phases of COVID-19. The prospective study material was composed of cDNA or gDNA derived from T cells, B-cell-depleted T cells, or PBMCs. The dataset comprised deeply sampled blood TCRbeta repertoires from subjects exposed to, actively infected with, or recovered from COVID-19. The repertoires were made available in a free public database intended to serve as a resource for research on the immune response to SARS-CoV-2. Samples came from the ongoing ImmuneRACE study (first 160 participants) plus 1,254 subjects from 6 global collaborators. Sample metadata almost always included a de-identified subject ID, COVID-19 status, age in years and sex. Where available, HLA class I and class II types were taken from metadata supplied by the sample provider and were not determined by assay-based typing.

A remark on this clone: It has no known antigen specificity. The sample holds no much larger clone one base away, and base qualities are not on file.

General conclusions and limits of the study: Clinical and demographic metadata were provided uncurated, with the amount varying by source and participant.

Whole blood was collected in K2EDTA tubes by collaborating institutions according to the institutions' own protocols. For TCRbeta analysis, collaborators shipped samples as frozen whole blood, isolated PBMCs, or DNA extracted from either of those sample types. As encoded in the germline V gene, CDR1 is MNHEY while CDR2 is SVGAGI. V is cut back by 6 bases and J by 9 bases, with 8 bases in the junction unmatched. The CDR3 holds 14 amino acids from the cysteine to the phenylalanine. CDR3 DNA is the only sequence kept; it has 42 bases, read in frame from the first base. The immunoSEQ Assay, a bias-controlled multiplex PCR, was used to amplify TCRbeta CDR3 regions from genomic DNA. In the original analysis: The number of nucleated cells in each sample was estimated by amplification of reference gene primers within the assay. Sequence reads were collapsed and filtered to measure the absolute abundance of every unique TCRbeta CDR3 rearrangement. For each sample, productive Simpson clonality was calculated as the square root of Simpson's diversity index over productive rearrangements. Held by TCRdb, this immuneACCESS table contains in-frame sequences only and omits some clones. Under half of the omission traces to an unresolved V gene where checked; the cause of the rest is unknown. D and trimming were read from the DNA, whereas the V and J calls and clone size are those reported in that table. Within this sample are about 76,000 clones, with approximately 81% of them counted one time only. The ten most abundant clones make up more than 15% of the sample.

This receptor chain uses TRBV6-5 and TRBJ1-6, with TRBD1 identical over 7 junction bases. Specimen: peripheral blood. This clonotype was sampled from an older woman with acute or convalescent COVID-19. The DNA reads TGTGCCAGCAGCGCTCAGGGGGTCGGTTCACCCCTCCACTTT. This encodes CASSAQGVGSPLHF.